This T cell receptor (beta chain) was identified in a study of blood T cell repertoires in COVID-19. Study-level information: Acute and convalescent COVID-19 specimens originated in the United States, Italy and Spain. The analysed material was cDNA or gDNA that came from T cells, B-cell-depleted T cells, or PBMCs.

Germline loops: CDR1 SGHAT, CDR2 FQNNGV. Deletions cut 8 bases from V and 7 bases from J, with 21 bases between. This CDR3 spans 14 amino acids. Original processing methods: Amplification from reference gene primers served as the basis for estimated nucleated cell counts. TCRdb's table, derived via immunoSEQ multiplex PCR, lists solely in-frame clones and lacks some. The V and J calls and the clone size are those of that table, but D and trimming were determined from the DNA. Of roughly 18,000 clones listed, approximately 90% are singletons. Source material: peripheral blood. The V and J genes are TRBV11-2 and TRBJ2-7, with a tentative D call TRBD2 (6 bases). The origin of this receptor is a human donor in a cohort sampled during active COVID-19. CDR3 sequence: CASAASVSNGEQYF. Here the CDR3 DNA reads TGTGCCAGCGCTGCTAGCGTATCAAATGGGGAGCAGTACTTC.